The clone carrying this T cell receptor beta chain was counted at least ten times. Treatment given: PENTA 11 planned treatment interruption arm or continuous ART arm. The CDR3 consists of 15 residues. Trimming took 6 bases from V and 1 from J, leaving 12 bases between them. Germline CDR1 reads MNHEY; CDR2 reads SVGAGI. The sample originates from a study of HIV-infected children after antiretroviral therapy interruption. The TCR library was built from RNA with a 3' RACE protocol and unique molecular identifiers. TCRdb reprocessed the 3' RACE reads via MiXCR and lists one record per CDR3 protein. The sample holds about 46,000 distinct CDR3 sequences; around 4% are singletons and the top ten take 0.7%.

The source is a pool of human donors with HIV. The V call is TRBV6-5, the J call TRBJ2-2; D is unresolved. This specimen consisted of CD45RA+ CD4+ T cells from PBMCs, pooled from several time points, obtained from a donor given antiretroviral therapy, either interrupted or continuous. Noted subset: naive CD4+ CD45RA+ CD45RO- T cells. CDR3 nucleotide sequence: TGTGCCAGCAGACCGGACGGAAGGAACACCGGGGAGCTGTTTTTT. Its protein product is CASRPDGRNTGELFF.